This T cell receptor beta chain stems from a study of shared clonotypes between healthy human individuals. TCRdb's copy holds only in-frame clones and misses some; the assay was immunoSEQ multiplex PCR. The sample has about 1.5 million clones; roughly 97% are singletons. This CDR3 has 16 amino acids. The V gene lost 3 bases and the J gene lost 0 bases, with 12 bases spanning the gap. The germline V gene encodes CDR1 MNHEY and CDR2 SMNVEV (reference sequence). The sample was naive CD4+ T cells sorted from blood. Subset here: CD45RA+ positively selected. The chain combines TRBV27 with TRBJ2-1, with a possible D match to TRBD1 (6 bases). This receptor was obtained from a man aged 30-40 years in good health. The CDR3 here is CASSLWDTRSYNEQFF. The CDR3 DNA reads TGTGCCAGCAGTTTGTGGGACACCCGCTCCTACAATGAGCAGTTCTTC.